A selection of T cell receptor beta chains follows, all from one sample in a study of blood T cell repertoires in COVID-19. Libraries were prepared by immunoSEQ multiplex PCR; TCRdb keeps only in-frame clonotypes and omits some of them. Of hundreds of thousands of clones in the sample, around 86% were seen once. Source material: peripheral blood. Receptor source: a human donor in a cohort sampled during active COVID-19. CDR3s include the opening cysteine and the closing phenylalanine or tryptophan. The D gene is left open where the match is weak. Only part of the rows carry a size: once, few, many, or a class if the clone is expanded.

clone size,V gene,D gene,J gene,CDR3 protein,CDR3 DNA
NA,TRBV6-6,NA,TRBJ1-1,CASSYSRGAEAFF,TGTGCCAGCAGTTACTCTCGGGGGGCTGAAGCTTTCTTT
NA,TRBV19,NA,TRBJ1-2,CASSSGQNYGYTF,TGTGCCAGTAGTAGTGGACAGAACTATGGCTACACCTTC
NA,TRBV2,TRBD1,TRBJ1-1,CASSERQGAYEAEAFF,TGTGCCAGCAGCGAGCGACAGGGGGCATATGAAGCTGAAGCTTTCTTT
NA,TRBV4-1,TRBD1,TRBJ2-7,CASSQELRQGVLRQYF,TGCGCCAGCAGCCAAGAGTTGAGACAGGGGGTCCTAAGGCAGTACTTC
once,TRBV6-5,NA,TRBJ1-4,CASSDSPWEEKLFF,TGTGCCAGCAGTGACTCCCCTTGGGAGGAAAAACTGTTTTTT
NA,TRBV7-8,NA,TRBJ1-2,CASSLAISQRRGGDYGYTF,TGTGCCAGCAGCTTAGCTATCTCACAGCGGAGGGGAGGCGACTATGGCTACACCTTC
NA,TRBV19,TRBD1,TRBJ2-2,CASSNRQGASTGELFF,TGTGCCAGTAGTAACCGACAGGGGGCGTCCACCGGGGAGCTGTTTTTT
NA,TRBV9,TRBD1,TRBJ1-2,CASSVGQTGDGYTF,TGTGCCAGCAGCGTAGGACAGACAGGGGATGGCTACACCTTC
NA,TRBV28,TRBD1,TRBJ2-7,CASSFTGGPYEQYF,TGTGCCAGCAGTTTTACAGGGGGTCCCTACGAGCAGTACTTC
few,TRBV6-1,TRBD1,TRBJ1-4,CASSEAGQKNEKLFF,TGTGCCAGCAGTGAAGCGGGACAGAAGAATGAAAAACTGTTTTTT
NA,TRBV5-1,TRBD2,TRBJ2-1,CASTRTSGGGEQFF,TGCGCCAGCACGCGGACTAGCGGGGGGGGTGAGCAGTTCTTC
NA,TRBV7-3,TRBD2,TRBJ2-3,CASSLGLASDTQYF,TGTGCCAGCAGCTTAGGACTAGCATCAGATACGCAGTATTTT
NA,TRBV2,TRBD2,TRBJ2-7,CASGVAGGTSYEQYF,TGTGCCAGCGGGGTAGCGGGGGGCACCTCCTACGAGCAGTACTTC
few,TRBV9,NA,TRBJ2-7,CASRKAGGPSVEQYF,TGTGCCAGCAGAAAGGCAGGGGGGCCTAGTGTCGAGCAGTACTTC
NA,TRBV7-9,TRBD1,TRBJ1-1,CASSPAGGTEAFF,TGTGCCAGCAGCCCCGCAGGGGGCACTGAAGCTTTCTTT
NA,TRBV6-5,NA,TRBJ1-1,CASNRLNTEAFF,TGTGCCAGCAATCGGTTGAACACTGAAGCTTTCTTT
NA,TRBV4-1,NA,TRBJ1-1,CASSQGAGSVNTEAFF,TGCGCCAGCAGCCAAGGAGCCGGCAGCGTGAACACTGAAGCTTTCTTT
NA,TRBV30,NA,TRBJ1-1,CAWSAPYRDLYTEAFF,TGTGCCTGGAGTGCTCCCTACAGGGATTTGTACACTGAAGCTTTCTTT
NA,TRBV13,TRBD1,TRBJ1-2,CASSQDRGVGYGYTF,TGTGCCAGCAGCCAGGACAGGGGGGTGGGCTATGGCTACACCTTC
NA,TRBV27,NA,TRBJ1-1,CASSLGAGGEAFF,TGTGCCAGCAGTTTAGGGGCCGGCGGTGAAGCTTTCTTT